The TCR beta chain under discussion was sequenced for a study of PD-L1 blockade in urothelial cancer. Study background: Blood analysis took place 3 weeks (second dose) and 6 weeks after treatment start. Study findings and constraints: Expansion of tumor-associated blood clones at 3 weeks was greater in durable-benefit patients. Below-median pretreatment blood TCR clonality was associated with improved progression-free and overall survival.

V lost 10 bases to trimming and J lost 5 bases; unmatched junction nucleotides: 12. This CDR3 contains 15 residues. CDR1 and CDR2 (germline): MNHNS, SASEGT. Points on this clone: The target antigen is unknown.

Each PCR had synthetic TCR analog templates added to it as a spike-in. Produced via immunoSEQ multiplex PCR; TCRdb's table is partial and in-frame only. The data show about 100,000 clones, about 90% seen once. The V gene is TRBV6-1, the J gene TRBJ1-5, with TRBD1 matching 9 bases. This TCR was sampled from an elderly woman with urothelial cancer. The sequencing here drew on PBMCs, taken around atezolizumab (anti-PD-L1) treatment. This CDR3 reads CATTTTWTGDQPQHF. For the CDR3, the DNA is TGTGCCACCACGACCACCTGGACAGGGGATCAGCCCCAGCATTTT.